The 15 T cell receptor beta chains below were found in one sample sequenced in a study of T-cell memory formation after mild COVID-19. TCRdb re-called the 5' RACE reads through MiXCR, storing one row per CDR3 protein. The sample has some 340,000 distinct CDR3 sequences; approximately 13% are singletons. Sequencing was carried out using PBMCs or a T cell subset sorted from them (not recorded which). All receptors come from a young man who had mild COVID-19 (a few samples of this study predate the infection). Cell type and time point are not known.

This clonotype occurred a few times. The rearrangement joins TRBV10-3 to TRBJ1-6, with TRBD1 identical over 9 bases. Unmatched junction bases numbered 15, after V lost 11 bases and J lost 10 bases. The CDR3 is 15 amino acids. Per germline, CDR1 ENHRY and CDR2 SYGVKD. CDR3 bases: TGTGCCCACAGACAGGGGGAAAGGGTTGGGTCACCCCTCCACTTT. Translated, it gives CAHRQGERVGSPLHF.

The chain links TRBV2 to TRBJ2-7; D gene uncertain. Trimming took 7 bases from V and 5 from J, leaving 18 bases between them. The CDR3 runs to 14 residues. The germline V gene has CDR1 SNHLY and CDR2 FYNNEI. This CDR3 reads CASTPWWSDHEQYF. DNA for the CDR3: TGTGCCAGCACCCCCTGGTGGTCGGACCACGAGCAGTACTTC.

The V gene is TRBV4-3, the J gene TRBJ1-2, with a weak D call TRBD1 (5 bases). Trimming removed 0 bases at V and 4 bases at J, with 18 bases between. This CDR3 region has 17 residues. Germline lookup yields CDR1 LGHNA and CDR2 YSLEER. The CDR3 region is CASSQEWGGTPVYGYTF. CDR3 in DNA: TGCGCCAGCAGCCAAGAATGGGGTGGGACGCCTGTCTATGGCTACACCTTC.

This sequence joins TRBV29-1 and TRBJ2-2; unclear D gene. The V and J ends lost 7 bases and 6 bases respectively, with 6 bases between them. Germline CDR1 is SQVTM and CDR2 is ANQGSEA. This CDR3 contains 10 residues. In nucleotides, the CDR3 is TGCAGCGCCATTTCCGGGGAGCTGTTTTTT. Encoded protein: CSAISGELFF.

This chain connects TRBV12-3 or TRBV12-4 to TRBJ1-1; D not certain. V was clipped by 3 bases and J by 6 bases, with 8 bases between them. The CDR3 length is 12 residues. The CDR3 nucleotides read TGTGCCAGCAGTTTTTCCGGCCCTGAAGCTTTCTTT. Amino acids: CASSFSGPEAFF.

In nucleotides, the CDR3 is TGTGCCAGCTCACTTGGCACTGGGGGGACCTACAATGAGCAGTTCTTC. Its translation is CASSLGTGGTYNEQFF. The chain recombines TRBV18 with TRBJ2-1, with D perhaps TRBD2 (6 bases). V lost 4 bases, J lost 2 bases, and 15 bases lay in between. Germline V gives CDR1 KGHSH, CDR2 LQKENI. This CDR3 region has 16 residues.

This clonotype has ten or more counts. The chain employs TRBV5-1 and TRBJ2-7; no definite D call. Germline V CDR1 and CDR2: SGHRS, YFSETQ. V lost 0 bases and J 0 bases, leaving 10 bases between the germline ends. This CDR3 has 15 residues. The CDR3 here is CASSLAWLDSYEQYF. CDR3 coding DNA: TGCGCCAGCAGCTTGGCCTGGCTGGACTCCTACGAGCAGTACTTC. Looking up the rest from reference TRBV5-1 and TRBJ2-7 gives the full variable domain: KAGVTQTPRYLIKTRGQQVTLSCSPISGHRSVSWYQQTPGQGLQFLFEYFSETQRNKGNFPGRFSGRQFSNSRSEMNVSTLELGDSALYLCASSLAWLDSYEQYFGPGTRLTVT.

This chain connects TRBV20-1 to TRBJ1-5, with 8 bases fitting TRBD1. The germline V gene encodes CDR1 DFQATT and CDR2 SNEGSKA (reference sequence). V shed 0 bases and J 11 bases; nucleotides not matched to a gene: 15. This CDR3 spans 16 amino acids. The chain's CDR3 is CSARDYLWTGIRAQHF. In DNA, the CDR3 is TGCAGTGCTAGAGACTACCTTTGGACAGGGATAAGGGCCCAGCATTTT.

The chain has TRBV5-1 and TRBJ2-3, with 15 positions matching TRBD2. Germline CDR1 and CDR2: SGHRS and YFSETQ. The CDR3 loop spans 18 amino acids. V dropped 3 bases and J dropped 0; count of bases not matched to a gene: 5. CDR3 residues: CASSWPGLAGGSTDTQYF. CDR3 DNA: TGCGCCAGCAGCTGGCCGGGACTAGCGGGGGGTAGCACAGATACGCAGTATTTT.

In its sample, this clonotype was seen a few times. The chain combines TRBV7-2 with TRBJ1-3; 7 bases are a match to TRBD1. V lost 4 bases, J lost 4 bases, and 10 bases stayed unmatched. Germline CDR1 is SGHTA and CDR2 is FQGNSA. The CDR3 extends over 16 amino acids. This CDR3 is CASSSTRGLWGNTIYF. The CDR3 DNA sequence: TGTGCCAGCAGCTCCACAAGGGGGCTCTGGGGAAACACCATATATTTT. The whole variable domain, filled in from reference TRBV7-2 and TRBJ1-3, reads GAGVSQSPSNKVTEKGKDVELRCDPISGHTALYWYRQSLGQGLEFLIYFQGNSAPDKSGLPSDRFSAERTGGSVSTLTIQRTQQEDSAVYLCASSSTRGLWGNTIYFGEGSWLTVV.

This clonotype was counted a few times. The genes are TRBV5-1 and TRBJ2-1; the D is unclear. V lost 1 base, J lost 9 bases, and 11 bases lay in between. The CDR3 is made up of 13 amino acids. Germline V gene lookup returns CDR1 SGHRS and CDR2 YFSETQ. The CDR3 region is CASSLWAEVEQFF. DNA for the CDR3: TGCGCCAGCAGCTTGTGGGCAGAGGTTGAGCAGTTCTTC.

The rearrangement uses TRBV11-3 and TRBJ2-1, with 8 bases lining up with TRBD2. Germline CDR1 reads SGHNT; CDR2 reads YENEEA. This CDR3 region has 17 residues. V gave up 4 bases and J gave up 7 bases; unmatched junction bases: 15. This CDR3 is CASSSRSGGGFVNEQFF. CDR3 sequence (DNA): TGTGCCAGCAGCTCGCGAAGTGGCGGGGGGTTTGTAAATGAGCAGTTCTTC.

This clonotype came up many times. This chain uses TRBV2 with TRBJ2-1; 8 bases align to TRBD1. With V trimmed by 7 bases and J by 2 bases, 7 bases remained unmatched. This CDR3 is built from 15 residues. Germline lookup yields CDR1 SNHLY and CDR2 FYNNEI. Here the CDR3 DNA reads TGTGCCAGCAAGGTCGGACAGGGAGCCTACAATGAGCAGTTCTTC. It translates to CASKVGQGAYNEQFF.

Notes on this clonotype: One end of the junction is discordant with germline, which a read error may explain. The V call is TRBV7-7, the J call TRBJ2-1; 9 bases match TRBD1. The CDR3 runs to 16 residues. Germline values: CDR1 SSHAT, CDR2 FNYEAQ (reference sequence). CDR3 DNA: TGTGCTAGCAGCTCGACCCCGGGACAGGGCTTCAATGAGCAGTTCTTC. It translates to CASSSTPGQGFNEQFF. Filled out from reference TRBV7-7 and TRBJ2-1, the complete variable domain reads GAGVSQSPRYKVTKRGQDVTLRCDPISSHATLYWYQQALGQGPEFLTYFNYEAQPDKSGLPSDRFSAERPEGSISTLTIQRTEQRDSAMYRCASSSTPGQGFNEQFFGPGTRLTVL.

This clonotype was picked up a small number of times. The rearrangement links TRBV6-2 or TRBV6-3 to TRBJ2-7; 11 nucleotides align to TRBD2. Germline assignment: CDR1 MNHEY and CDR2 SVGEGT. V dropped 5 bases and J dropped 3; count of bases not matched to a gene: 6. The CDR3 has 15 amino acids. CDR3 nucleotides: TGTGCCAGCAGTATAGCGGGGGGGCCTCTCTACGAGCAGTACTTC. It is translated as CASSIAGGPLYEQYF.